This T cell receptor beta chain derives from a study of hypomethylating agent response in myelodysplastic syndrome. Whole-study results and caveats: More novel clonotypes appeared in responders; more contracted clonotypes appeared in non-responders after treatment.

TCRdb's table, derived via immunoSEQ multiplex PCR, lists solely in-frame clones and lacks some. The profile shows 4,500 to 5,500 clones, approximately 82% of them singletons. No T-cell subset sorting was done; bone marrow was analyzed in bulk. The germline CDR1 and CDR2 sequences are SGHNT and YYREEE (reference sequence). The V and J ends lost 2 bases and 0 bases respectively, with 9 bases between them. The length of the CDR3 is 15 residues. To note about this clone: The target antigen is unknown.

This specimen consisted of bone marrow, obtained before or after starting hypomethylating agent treatment for myelodysplastic syndrome (not recorded which). The V gene is TRBV5-4, the J gene TRBJ2-1; D is unresolved. The source of this sequence is a human donor with myelodysplastic syndrome. As DNA, the CDR3 is TGTGCCAGCAGCTTTATCCAAGGCTCCTACAATGAGCAGTTCTTC. This encodes CASSFIQGSYNEQFF.